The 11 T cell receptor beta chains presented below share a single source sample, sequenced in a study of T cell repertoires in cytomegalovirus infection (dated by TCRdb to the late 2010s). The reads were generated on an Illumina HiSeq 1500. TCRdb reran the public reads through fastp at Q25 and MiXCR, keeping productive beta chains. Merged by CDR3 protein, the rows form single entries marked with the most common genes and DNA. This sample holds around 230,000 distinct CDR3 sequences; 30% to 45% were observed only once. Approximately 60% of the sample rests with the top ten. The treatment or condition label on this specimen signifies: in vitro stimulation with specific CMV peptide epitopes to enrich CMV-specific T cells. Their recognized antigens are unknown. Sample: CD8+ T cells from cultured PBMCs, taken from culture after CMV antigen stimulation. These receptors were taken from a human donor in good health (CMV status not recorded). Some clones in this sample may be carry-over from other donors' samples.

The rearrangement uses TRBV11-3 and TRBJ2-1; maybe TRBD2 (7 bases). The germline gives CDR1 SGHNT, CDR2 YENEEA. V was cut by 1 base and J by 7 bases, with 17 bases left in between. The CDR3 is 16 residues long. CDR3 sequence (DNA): TGTGCCAGCAGCTTAGCATGGGGGCACGGGGGGAATGAGCAGTTCTTC. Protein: CASSLAWGHGGNEQFF.

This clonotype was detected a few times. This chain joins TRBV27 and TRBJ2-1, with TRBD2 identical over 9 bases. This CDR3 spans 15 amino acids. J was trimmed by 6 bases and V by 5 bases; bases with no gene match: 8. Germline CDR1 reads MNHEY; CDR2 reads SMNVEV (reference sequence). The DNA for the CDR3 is TGTGCCAGCAGTCCTGCTAGCGGGATACTCAATGAGCAGTTCTTC. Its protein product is CASSPASGILNEQFF.

The CDR3 loop is CASSHRTSGSAGGYNEQFF. The CDR3 coding sequence is TGCGCCAGCAGCCACCGGACTAGCGGGAGCGCGGGGGGTTACAATGAGCAGTTCTTC. The V call is TRBV4-1, the J call TRBJ2-1; 13 bases fit TRBD2. The junction had 12 bases not matched to a gene; V was cut back by 3 bases and J by 4 bases. In germline, CDR1 is MGHRA, CDR2 YSYEKL. This CDR3 region has 19 residues.

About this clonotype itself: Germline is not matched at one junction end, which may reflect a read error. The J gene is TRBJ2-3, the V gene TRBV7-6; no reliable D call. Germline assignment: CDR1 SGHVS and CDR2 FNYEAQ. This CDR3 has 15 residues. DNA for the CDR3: TGTGCCAGCAGCTTAGGTGGAAGTTCCACAAATACGCAGTATTTT. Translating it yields CASSLGGSSTNTQYF. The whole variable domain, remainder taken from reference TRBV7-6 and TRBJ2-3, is GAGVSQSPRYKVTKRGQDVALRCDPISGHVSLYWYRQALGQGPEFLTYFNYEAQQDKSGLPNDRFSAERPEGSISTLTIQRTEQRDSAMYRCASSLGGSSTNTQYFGPGTRLTVL.

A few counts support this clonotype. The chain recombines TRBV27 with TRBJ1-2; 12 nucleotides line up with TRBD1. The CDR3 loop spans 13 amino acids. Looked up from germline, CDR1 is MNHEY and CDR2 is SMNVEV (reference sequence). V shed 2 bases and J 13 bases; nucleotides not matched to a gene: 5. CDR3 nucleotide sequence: TGTGCCAGCAGTTTAGGGACAGGGGGCGCTTGCACCTTC. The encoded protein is CASSLGTGGACTF.

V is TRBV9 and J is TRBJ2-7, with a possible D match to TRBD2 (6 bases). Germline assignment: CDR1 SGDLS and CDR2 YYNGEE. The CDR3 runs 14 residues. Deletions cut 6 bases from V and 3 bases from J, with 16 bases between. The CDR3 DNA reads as TGTGCCAGCACTCCGGGACTTGGACTCTACGAGCAGTACTTC. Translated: CASTPGLGLYEQYF. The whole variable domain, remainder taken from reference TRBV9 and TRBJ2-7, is DSGVTQTPKHLITATGQRVTLRCSPRSGDLSVYWYQQSLDQGLQFLIQYYNGEERAKGNILERFSAQQFPDLHSELNLSSLELGDSALYFCASTPGLGLYEQYFGPGTRLTVT.

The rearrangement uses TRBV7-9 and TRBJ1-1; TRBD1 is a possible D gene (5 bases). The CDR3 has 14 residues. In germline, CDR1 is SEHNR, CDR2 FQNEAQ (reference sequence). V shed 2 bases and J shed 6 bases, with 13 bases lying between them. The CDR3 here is CASSLYPGRAEAFF. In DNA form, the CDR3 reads TGTGCCAGCAGCTTATATCCAGGGAGGGCTGAAGCTTTCTTT.

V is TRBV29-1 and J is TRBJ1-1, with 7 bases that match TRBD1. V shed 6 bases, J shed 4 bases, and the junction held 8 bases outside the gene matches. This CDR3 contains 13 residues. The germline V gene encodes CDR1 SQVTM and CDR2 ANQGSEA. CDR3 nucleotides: TGCAGCGTCCCACAGGGGTATGGCACTGAAGCTTTCTTT. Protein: CSVPQGYGTEAFF.

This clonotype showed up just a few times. The CDR3 DNA sequence: TGTGCCAGCAGCTTGAACGGAATCAATCAGCCCCAGCATTTT. Encoded protein: CASSLNGINQPQHF. The gene calls are TRBV7-2 and TRBJ1-5, with unresolved D. The CDR3 runs 14 residues. The germline V gene has CDR1 SGHTA and CDR2 FQGNSA. V lost 3 bases to trimming and J lost 3 bases, with 9 bases between them.

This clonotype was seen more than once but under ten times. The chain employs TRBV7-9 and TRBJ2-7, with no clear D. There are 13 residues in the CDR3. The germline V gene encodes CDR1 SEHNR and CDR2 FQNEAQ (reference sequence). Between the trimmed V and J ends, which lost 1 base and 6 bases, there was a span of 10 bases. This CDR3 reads CASSLGTAPEQYF. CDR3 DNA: TGTGCCAGCAGCTTAGGAACAGCCCCCGAGCAGTACTTC.

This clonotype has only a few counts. This CDR3 is CASSVASGGTEQFF. Written as DNA, the CDR3 is TGTGCCAGCAGCGTAGCTAGCGGGGGAACGGAGCAGTTCTTC. The J gene is TRBJ2-1, the V gene TRBV7-3; TRBD2 matches 10 bases. Trimming at V came to 5 bases and at J to 10 bases, leaving 8 bases not matched to a gene. Per germline, CDR1 SGHTA and CDR2 FQGTGA. The CDR3 has 14 amino acids.